This TCR beta chain derives from a study of cytomegalovirus exposure and HLA in healthy donors. This CDR3 contains 16 residues. Losses at the gene ends were 3 bases for V and 4 bases for J; bases not matched to a gene: 8. Per germline, CDR1 LNHDA and CDR2 SQIVND (reference sequence). The table came from immunoSEQ multiplex PCR; TCRdb's copy has only in-frame clones and leaves some out. The sample lists 110,000 or so clones; approximately 94% were seen once. This chain joins TRBV19 and TRBJ1-5; 8 bases agree with TRBD1. Sequenced input: PBMCs. The sequence came from a woman between 18 and 29 years old in good health and CMV-seronegative. The CDR3 region has the DNA TGTGCCAGTAGTATTGCGGACAGGGTGAAGAATCAGCCCCAGCATTTT. Amino acids: CASSIADRVKNQPQHF. Supplemented by reference TRBV19 and TRBJ1-5, the full variable domain reads DGGITQSPKYLFRKEGQNVTLSCEQNLNHDAMYWYRQDPGQGLRLIYYSQIVNDFQKGDIAEGYSVSREKKESFPLTVTSAQKNPTAFYLCASSIADRVKNQPQHFGDGTRLSIL.